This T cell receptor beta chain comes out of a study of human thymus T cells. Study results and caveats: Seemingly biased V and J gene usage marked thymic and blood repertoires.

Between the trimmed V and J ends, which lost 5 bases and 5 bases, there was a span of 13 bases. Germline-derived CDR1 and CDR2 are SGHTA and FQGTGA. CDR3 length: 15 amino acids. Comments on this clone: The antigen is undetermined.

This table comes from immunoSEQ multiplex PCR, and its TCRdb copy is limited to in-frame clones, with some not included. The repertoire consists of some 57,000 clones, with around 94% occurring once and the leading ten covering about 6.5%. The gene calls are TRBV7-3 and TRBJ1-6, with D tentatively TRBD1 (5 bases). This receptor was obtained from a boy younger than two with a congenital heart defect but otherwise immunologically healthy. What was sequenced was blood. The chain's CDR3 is CASSPGRGHNSPLHF. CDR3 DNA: TGTGCCAGCAGCCCCGGTAGGGGCCATAATTCACCCCTCCACTTT.